This T cell receptor beta chain was documented in a study of cytomegalovirus exposure and HLA in healthy donors. The overall study: Most genotyped donors, around four fifths of fewer than 400, had Caucasian-associated genetic ancestry.

Study results and limitations: It was confirmed in vitro that three of the CMV-associated chains were specific for CMV antigens. A later analysis linked a missense DCLRE1C variant to TCR beta V- and J-gene trimming. Later findings reportedly placed an Asian-associated ancestry cluster below the approximately 700-donor mean for N-insertions.

The germline V gene has CDR1 LNHNV and CDR2 YYDKDF (reference sequence). This CDR3 has 16 residues. The J segment lost 7 bases and the V segment lost 3 bases, leaving 10 bases of the junction unmatched. In the PCR, 60 Vbeta and 13 Jbeta primers were used. TCRdb keeps only in-frame clones here, not all; method: immunoSEQ multiplex PCR. This sample contains tens of thousands of clones. Remarks on this clone: The antigen is not known.

This sequence was found in a woman aged 40 to 49 in good health and CMV-seronegative. Sequenced sample: PBMCs. The chain has TRBV15 and TRBJ1-1; 11 bases map to TRBD1. CDR3 bases: TGTGCCACCAGCAGGGGACAGGGGGGGTCTGGGGGTGAAGCTTTCTTT. This codes for CATSRGQGGSGGEAFF. Full variable domain (missing parts from reference TRBV15 and TRBJ1-1): DAMVIQNPRYQVTQFGKPVTLSCSQTLNHNVMYWYQQKSSQAPKLLFHYYDKDFNNEADTPDNFQSRRPNTSFCFLDIRSPGLGDTAMYLCATSRGQGGSGGEAFFGQGTRLTVV.